The source of this T cell receptor (beta chain) is a study of blood T cell repertoires in COVID-19. Study information: Samples came from the United States, Italy and Spain, spanning acute and convalescent COVID-19. Sources were T cells, B-cell-depleted T cells, or PBMCs; the material itself was cDNA or gDNA.

The CDR3 loop spans 15 amino acids. Sequenced by immunoSEQ multiplex PCR; TCRdb stores in-frame clones only, minus some. The profile shows 65,000 to 85,000 clones, 78% of them singletons. The TCR sequence derives from a human donor in a cohort sampled during active COVID-19. The chain recombines TRBV1 with TRBJ2-7; TRBD2 is taken as the D call from the table, unchecked against the DNA. TRBV1 is marked as a pseudogene. Material: peripheral blood. CDR3 protein: CTSSHPSGRSYEQYV. The CDR3, as DNA: TGCACCAGCAGCCACCCAAGCGGGAGGTCCTACGAGCAGTACGTC.